Sequencing of this TCR beta chain was carried out in a study of T-cell memory formation after mild COVID-19. This clonotype has just a few counts. One entry per CDR3 protein results from TCRdb running MiXCR on the 5' RACE reads. The repertoire holds hundreds of thousands of distinct CDR3 sequences, less than 25% seen once, with roughly 8.3% in the top ten. Germline CDR1 reads SGHAT; CDR2 reads FQDESV (reference sequence). Trimming took 0 bases from V and 4 from J, leaving 12 bases between them. The CDR3 has 15 amino acids. The sample consisted of PBMCs or a T cell subset sorted from them (not recorded which). The chain uses TRBV11-1 and TRBJ2-5; TRBD1 might be the D (6 bases). This clonotype originated in an adult woman who had mild COVID-19 (a few samples of this study predate the infection). Cell type and time point are not known. The CDR3 DNA follows: TGTGCCAGCAGCTTAGCGCGGACAGTCGGAGAGACCCAGTACTTC. Protein: CASSLARTVGETQYF.